This T cell receptor (beta chain) was obtained from a study of OX40 agonist ivuxolimab in advanced cancers. The data were produced by immunoSEQ multiplex PCR, yet TCRdb's version contains in-frame clones alone and is incomplete. The data show 55,000 to 75,000 clones, around 84% seen once. The sequenced sample was CD4+ or CD8+ T cells sorted from blood, obtained in a trial of the OX40 agonist ivuxolimab. This sequence originates from an adult with an advanced solid tumor such as melanoma, head and neck, liver or kidney cancer.

The CDR3 nucleotides are TGTGCCTGGCGCGACAGGGAAGACGGGGAGCTGTTTTTT. Its protein product is CAWRDREDGELFF. The J gene is TRBJ2-2, the V gene TRBV30; TRBD1 matches at 7 bases. Germline V lookup: CDR1 GTSNPN, CDR2 SVGIG (reference sequence). V was pared by 5 bases and J by 7 bases, with 7 bases of the junction left unmatched. The CDR3 runs to 13 residues.